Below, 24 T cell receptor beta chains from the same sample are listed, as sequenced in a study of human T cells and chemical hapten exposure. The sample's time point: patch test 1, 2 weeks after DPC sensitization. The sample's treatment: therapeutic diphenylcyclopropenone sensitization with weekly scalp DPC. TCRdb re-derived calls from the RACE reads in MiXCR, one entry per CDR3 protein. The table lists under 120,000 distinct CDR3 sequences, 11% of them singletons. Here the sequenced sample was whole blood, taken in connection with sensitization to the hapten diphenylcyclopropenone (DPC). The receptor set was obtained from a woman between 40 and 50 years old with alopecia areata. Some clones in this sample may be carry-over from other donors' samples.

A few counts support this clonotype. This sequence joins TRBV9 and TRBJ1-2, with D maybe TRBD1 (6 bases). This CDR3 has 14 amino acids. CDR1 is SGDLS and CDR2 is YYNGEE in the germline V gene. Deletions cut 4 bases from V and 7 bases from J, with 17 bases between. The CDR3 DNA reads TGTGCCAGCAGCCCATCGACAGGAATACGTGGCTACACCTTC. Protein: CASSPSTGIRGYTF.

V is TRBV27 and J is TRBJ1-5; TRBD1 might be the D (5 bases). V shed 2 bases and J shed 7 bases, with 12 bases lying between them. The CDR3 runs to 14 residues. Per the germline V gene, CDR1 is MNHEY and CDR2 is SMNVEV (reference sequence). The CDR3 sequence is CASSLSGGGQPQHF. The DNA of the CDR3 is TGTGCCAGCAGTTTAAGCGGGGGTGGACAGCCCCAGCATTTT.

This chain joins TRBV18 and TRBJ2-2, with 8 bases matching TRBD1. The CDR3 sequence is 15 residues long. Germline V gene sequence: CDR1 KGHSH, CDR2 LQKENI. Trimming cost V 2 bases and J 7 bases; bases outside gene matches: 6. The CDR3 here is CASSPSRGRSGELFF. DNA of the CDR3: TGTGCCAGCTCACCAAGCAGGGGGCGCAGCGGGGAGCTGTTTTTT.

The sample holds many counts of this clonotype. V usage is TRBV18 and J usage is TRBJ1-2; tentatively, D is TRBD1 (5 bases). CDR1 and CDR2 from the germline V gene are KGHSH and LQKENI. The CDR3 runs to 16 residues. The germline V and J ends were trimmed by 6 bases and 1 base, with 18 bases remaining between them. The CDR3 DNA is TGTGCCAGCTCCCAAAACCGGGACCCCGTTAACTATGGCTACACCTTC. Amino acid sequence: CASSQNRDPVNYGYTF.

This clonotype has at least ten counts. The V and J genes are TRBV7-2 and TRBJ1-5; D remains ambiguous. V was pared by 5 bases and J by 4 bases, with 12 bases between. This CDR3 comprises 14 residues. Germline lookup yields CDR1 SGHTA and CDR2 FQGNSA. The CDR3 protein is CASSQTAVNQPQHF. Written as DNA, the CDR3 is TGTGCCAGCAGCCAGACTGCGGTAAATCAGCCCCAGCATTTT.

CDR3 DNA sequence: TGTGCCAGCAGCCCAGGCTGGGTAACAGATACGCAGTATTTT. Translated: CASSPGWVTDTQYF. The V call is TRBV7-2, the J call TRBJ2-3; D is unclear. The CDR3 has 14 amino acids. Germline CDR1 reads SGHTA; CDR2 reads FQGNSA. V was cut by 5 bases and J by 3 bases, with 12 bases left in between.

Here the CDR3 reads CASSVGFSGRTGELFF. Written as DNA, the CDR3 is TGTGCCAGCAGCGTAGGGTTTAGCGGGAGGACCGGGGAGCTGTTTTTT. V gene TRBV9 combines with J gene TRBJ2-2; 10 nucleotides line up with TRBD2. Per the germline V gene, CDR1 is SGDLS and CDR2 is YYNGEE. Trimming cost V 0 bases and J 5 bases; bases outside gene matches: 4. The CDR3 has 16 residues.

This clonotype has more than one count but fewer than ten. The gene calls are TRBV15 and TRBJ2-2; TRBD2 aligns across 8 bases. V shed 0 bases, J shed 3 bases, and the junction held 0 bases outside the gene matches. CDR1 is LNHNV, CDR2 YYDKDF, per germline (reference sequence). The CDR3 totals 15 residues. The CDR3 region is CATSRDGRDTGELFF. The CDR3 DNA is TGTGCCACCAGCAGAGACGGGAGGGACACCGGGGAGCTGTTTTTT.

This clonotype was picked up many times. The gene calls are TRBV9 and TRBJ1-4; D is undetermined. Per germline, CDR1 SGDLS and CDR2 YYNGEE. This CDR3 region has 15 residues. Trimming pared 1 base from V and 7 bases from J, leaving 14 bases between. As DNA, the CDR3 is TGTGCCAGCAGCGTATGGTACGGGTACGGTGAAAAACTGTTTTTT. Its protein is CASSVWYGYGEKLFF.

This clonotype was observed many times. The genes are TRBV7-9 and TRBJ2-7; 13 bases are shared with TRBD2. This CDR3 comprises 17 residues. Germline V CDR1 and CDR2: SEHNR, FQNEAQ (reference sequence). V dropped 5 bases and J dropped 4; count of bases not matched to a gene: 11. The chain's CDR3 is CASSPKGGLAGIYEQYF. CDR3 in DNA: TGTGCCAGCAGCCCAAAAGGGGGACTAGCGGGAATATACGAGCAGTACTTC.

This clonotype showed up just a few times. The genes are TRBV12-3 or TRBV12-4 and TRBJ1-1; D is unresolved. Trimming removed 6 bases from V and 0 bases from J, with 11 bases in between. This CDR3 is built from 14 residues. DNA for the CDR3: TGTGCCAGCAGCCCCCGGCGGATGAACACTGAAGCTTTCTTT. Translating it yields CASSPRRMNTEAFF.

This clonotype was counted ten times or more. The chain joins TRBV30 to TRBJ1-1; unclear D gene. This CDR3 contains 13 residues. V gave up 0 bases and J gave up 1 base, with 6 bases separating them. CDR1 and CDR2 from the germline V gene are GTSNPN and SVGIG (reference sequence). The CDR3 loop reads CAWSVGRNTEAFF. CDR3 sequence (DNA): TGTGCCTGGAGTGTCGGCAGGAACACTGAAGCTTTCTTT.

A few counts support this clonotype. The CDR3 spells CASSPQGRSNQPQHF. CDR3 DNA: TGTGCCAGCAGCCCACAGGGAAGGAGCAATCAGCCCCAGCATTTT. The J gene is TRBJ1-5, the V gene TRBV3-2; TRBD1, as called in the table, went unchecked against the DNA. TRBV3-2 is labeled a pseudogene. This CDR3 region has 15 residues.

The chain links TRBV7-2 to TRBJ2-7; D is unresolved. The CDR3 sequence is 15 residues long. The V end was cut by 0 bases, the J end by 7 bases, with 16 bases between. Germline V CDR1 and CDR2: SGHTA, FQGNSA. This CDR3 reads CASSLASLPLGEQYF. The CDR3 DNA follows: TGTGCCAGCAGCTTAGCGAGCCTCCCGTTGGGGGAGCAGTACTTC.

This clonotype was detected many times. The CDR3 is CASSLALGQRNQPQHF. The CDR3 DNA reads as TGTGCCAGCAGTTTAGCGCTGGGACAGAGAAATCAGCCCCAGCATTTT. V is TRBV12-3 or TRBV12-4 and J is TRBJ1-5; TRBD1 matches at 7 bases. J gave up 4 bases and V 0 bases, and 6 bases lay outside the gene matches. This CDR3 has 16 amino acids.

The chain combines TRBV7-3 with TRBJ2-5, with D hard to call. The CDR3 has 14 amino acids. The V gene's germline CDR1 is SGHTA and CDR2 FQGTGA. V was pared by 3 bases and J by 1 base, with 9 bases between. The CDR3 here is CASSFSSTQETQYF. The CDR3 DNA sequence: TGTGCCAGCAGCTTTTCGTCGACCCAAGAGACCCAGTACTTC.

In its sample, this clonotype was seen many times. The CDR3 nucleotides are TGTGCCAGCAGTGATGACCTGGGAGGATCCAAAAACATTCAGTACTTC. Amino acids: CASSDDLGGSKNIQYF. V gene TRBV6-2 or TRBV6-3 combines with J gene TRBJ2-4; D may be TRBD2 (6 bases). V was pared by 5 bases and J by 2 bases, with 16 bases between. CDR1 and CDR2 (germline): MNHEY, SVGEGT. This CDR3 has 16 residues.

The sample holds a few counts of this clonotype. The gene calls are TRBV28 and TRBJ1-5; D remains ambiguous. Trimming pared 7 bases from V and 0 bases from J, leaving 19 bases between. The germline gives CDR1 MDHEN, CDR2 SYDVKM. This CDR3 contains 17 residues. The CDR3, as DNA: TGTGCCAGCAATTGGGAGTTCACGGCTTATAGCAATCAGCCCCAGCATTTT. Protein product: CASNWEFTAYSNQPQHF. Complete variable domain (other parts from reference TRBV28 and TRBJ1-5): DVKVTQSSRYLVKRTGEKVFLECVQDMDHENMFWYRQDPGLGLRLIYFSYDVKMKEKGDIPEGYSVSREKKERFSLILESASTNQTSMYLCASNWEFTAYSNQPQHFGDGTRLSIL.

The DNA of the CDR3 is TGTGCCAGCAGCTTGGTTGGGGCGGGCACTGAAGCTTTCTTT. Residues: CASSLVGAGTEAFF. The chain is built from TRBV5-6 and TRBJ1-1, with D possibly matching TRBD1 (5 bases). Germline V CDR1 and CDR2: SGHDT, YYEEEE. The CDR3 runs 14 residues. V lost 0 bases, J lost 4 bases, and 10 bases lay in between.

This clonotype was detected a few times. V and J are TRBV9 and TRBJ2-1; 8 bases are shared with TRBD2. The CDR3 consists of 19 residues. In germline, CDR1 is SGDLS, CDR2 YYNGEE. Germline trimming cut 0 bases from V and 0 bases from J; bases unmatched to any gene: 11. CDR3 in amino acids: CASSVATGLGSSSYNEQFF. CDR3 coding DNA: TGTGCCAGCAGCGTAGCAACGGGACTAGGATCCAGCTCCTACAATGAGCAGTTCTTC.

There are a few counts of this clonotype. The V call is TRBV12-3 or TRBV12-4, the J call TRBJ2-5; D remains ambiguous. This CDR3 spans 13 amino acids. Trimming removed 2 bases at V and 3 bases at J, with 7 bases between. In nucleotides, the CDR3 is TGTGCCAGCAGTTTATCTGGGAAAGAGACCCAGTACTTC. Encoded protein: CASSLSGKETQYF.

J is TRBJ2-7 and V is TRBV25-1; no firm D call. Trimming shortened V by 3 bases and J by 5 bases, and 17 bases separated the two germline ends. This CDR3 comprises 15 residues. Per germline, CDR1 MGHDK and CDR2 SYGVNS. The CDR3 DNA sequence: TGTGCCAGCAGTGAGGGAAGTACGAATCCGGACGAGCAGTACTTC. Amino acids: CASSEGSTNPDEQYF.

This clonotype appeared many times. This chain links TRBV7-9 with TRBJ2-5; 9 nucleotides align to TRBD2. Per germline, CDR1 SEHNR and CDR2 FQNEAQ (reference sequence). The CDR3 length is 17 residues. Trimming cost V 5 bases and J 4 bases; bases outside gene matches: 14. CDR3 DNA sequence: TGTGCCAGCAGCGCCTCAACTAGCGGGCTTTTACGAGAGACCCAGTACTTC. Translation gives CASSASTSGLLRETQYF.

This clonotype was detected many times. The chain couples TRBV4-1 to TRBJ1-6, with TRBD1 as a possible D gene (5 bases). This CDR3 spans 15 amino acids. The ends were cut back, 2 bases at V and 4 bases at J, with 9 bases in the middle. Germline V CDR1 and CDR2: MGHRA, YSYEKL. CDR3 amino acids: CASSQLGQYNSPLHF. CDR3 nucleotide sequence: TGCGCCAGCAGCCAACTGGGGCAGTATAATTCACCCCTCCACTTT.